The clone carrying this T cell receptor beta chain was seen once. A much larger clone lies one base from this, so it may be a read error. All patients reached thyroid surgery having received no treatment beforehand. The record originates from a study of metastatic and nonmetastatic thyroid tumors. Study at large: Repertoire data that came from the blood and tumor or nodule tissue of malignant and benign thyroid patients were compared.

The CDR3 runs to 12 residues. Germline V CDR1 and CDR2: SGHTS, YDEGEE. Study processing details: Differences in CDR3 between clinicopathological groups were drawn on to build a classifier intended to discriminate distant-metastatic papillary thyroid cancer patients. TCRdb reassembled clones from the PCR reads with MiXCR. Clone size and V and J calls follow TCRdb, not the original study. The sample carries about 59,000 clones, roughly 15% recorded once. The TCR comes from a male donor with papillary thyroid cancer or a benign thyroid nodule (not recorded which). Some clones in this sample may be carry-over from other donors' samples. The sequenced sample was blood. The chain joins TRBV5-8 to TRBJ2-7, with D perhaps TRBD2 (5 bases). CDR3 sequence reads: CASSLGLGGQDV. As DNA, the CDR3 is TGTGCCAGCAGCTTGGGTTTGGGCGGGCAGGATGTC.